A single TCR beta chain is shown here with its context. Its matching antigen is unknown. CDR3 size: 13 residues. J was trimmed by 7 bases and V by 7 bases; bases with no gene match: 4. This record comes from a study of T cell responses to AZD1222 COVID-19 vaccine. General observations from the study: Only six people who got AZD1222 tested seropositive at baseline. Nearly half of spike-specific TCRs reportedly go after variant regions that carry no mutations.

The repertoire was sequenced with immunoSEQ multiplex PCR; TCRdb's copy has only in-frame clones and lacks some. This sample carries over 200,000 clones, approximately 94% of them seen once, and the ten largest clones take around 1.7%. The sample in question was peripheral blood, obtained 28 days after the second dose of the MenACWY control vaccine. The TCR originated in an adult who received the MenACWY meningococcal vaccine as a control. The rearrangement joins TRBV12-3 or TRBV12-4 to TRBJ1-2, with 12 nucleotides matching TRBD1. As DNA, the CDR3 is TGTGCCAGCACCGGGACAGGGGGCTTTGGCTACACCTTC. Protein product: CASTGTGGFGYTF.